A selection of T cell receptor beta chains follows, all from one sample in a study of PD-L1 blockade in urothelial cancer. TCRdb's table, derived via immunoSEQ multiplex PCR, lists solely in-frame clones and lacks some. Seen here are just under 50,000 clones, around 80% observed once, and the top ten hold roughly 3.3%. The starting material was PBMCs, obtained around atezolizumab (anti-PD-L1) treatment. All receptors come from a man aged 70 or older with urothelial cancer. CDR3s include the opening cysteine and the closing phenylalanine or tryptophan. D genes are given only for firm matches. Clone size is given for some rows only: seen once, a few or many times, or a class if the clone is expanded.

TRBV28,.,TRBJ1-1,once,CASSPSAEGSMNTEAFF,TGTGCCAGCAGTCCCTCCGCGGAGGGCAGCATGAACACTGAAGCTTTCTTT
TRBV7-8,.,TRBJ2-5,.,CASSPQSAAGDQYF,TGTGCCAGCAGCCCACAGTCCGCCGCCGGGGACCAGTACTTC
TRBV5-1,TRBD2,TRBJ2-2,.,CASSSGLAGGAGELFF,TGCGCCAGCAGCTCGGGACTAGCGGGAGGAGCCGGGGAGCTGTTTTTT
TRBV13,.,TRBJ1-4,.,CASSFHATNEKLFF,TGTGCCAGCAGCTTCCATGCAACTAATGAAAAACTGTTTTTT
TRBV19,TRBD1,TRBJ1-6,.,CASRKDRGNSPLHF,TGTGCCAGTAGGAAGGACAGGGGGAATTCACCCCTCCACTTT
TRBV6-1,TRBD2,TRBJ2-7,.,CASATSGGYEQYF,TGTGCCAGCGCTACTAGCGGGGGCTACGAGCAGTACTTC
TRBV28,TRBD1,TRBJ1-4,.,CASNRQGATNEKLFF,TGTGCCAGCAATAGACAGGGGGCAACTAATGAAAAACTGTTTTTT
TRBV5-6,TRBD1,TRBJ1-2,medium-sized,CASSPGQVVFGYTF,TGTGCCAGCAGCCCGGGACAGGTTGTTTTTGGCTACACCTTC
TRBV27,.,TRBJ2-7,.,CASSTTVSAYEQYF,TGTGCCAGCAGTACGACAGTGTCAGCCTACGAGCAGTACTTC
TRBV7-6,.,TRBJ1-2,.,CASSQTIMHGYTF,TGTGCCAGCAGCCAAACAATTATGCATGGCTACACCTTC
TRBV7-9,.,TRBJ1-2,few,CASSHGGNYGYTF,TGTGCCAGCAGCCATGGAGGGAACTATGGCTACACCTTC
TRBV15,.,TRBJ2-3,.,CATSRGGALSTDTQYF,TGTGCCACCAGCAGAGGTGGGGCCCTGAGCACAGATACGCAGTATTTT
TRBV7-2,TRBD2,TRBJ2-1,.,CASSQGLAGRGNEQFF,TGTGCCAGCAGCCAGGGACTAGCGGGAAGAGGCAATGAGCAGTTCTTC
TRBV11-3,.,TRBJ2-5,.,CASSLVGTGAQYF,TGTGCCAGCAGCTTAGTGGGCACGGGGGCCCAGTACTTC
TRBV19,TRBD2,TRBJ2-7,few,CASSVERGYEQYF,TGTGCCAGTAGTGTGGAGCGGGGGTACGAGCAGTACTTC
TRBV5-4,TRBD2,TRBJ2-6,.,CASGSGLAGASGANVLTF,TGTGCCAGCGGGTCCGGACTAGCGGGCGCCTCTGGGGCCAACGTCCTGACTTTC
TRBV19,.,TRBJ2-3,.,CASSTLVDTQYF,TGTGCCAGTAGTACACTTGTGGATACGCAGTATTTT
TRBV9,TRBD2,TRBJ2-3,.,CASSVGDSGGADTQYF,TGTGCCAGCAGCGTAGGTGATAGCGGGGGGGCAGATACGCAGTATTTT
TRBV25-1,.,TRBJ1-2,.,CASSDRTVKGYTF,TGTGCCAGCAGTGATCGAACAGTGAAAGGCTACACCTTC
TRBV18,.,TRBJ1-1,.,CASSRDSGYGEAFF,TGTGCCAGCTCACGGGACTCAGGGTACGGTGAAGCTTTCTTT
TRBV5-1,TRBD1,TRBJ2-2,.,CASSLGQGASRRNTGELFF,TGCGCCAGCAGCTTGGGACAGGGGGCCAGTAGAAGGAACACCGGGGAGCTGTTTTTT
TRBV21-1,.,TRBJ1-4,.,CASSDRQFNEKLFF,TGTGCCAGCAGCGATCGACAGTTTAATGAAAAACTGTTTTTT
TRBV9,TRBD1,TRBJ2-1,.,CASSVDDRGTYNEQFF,TGTGCCAGCAGCGTAGACGACAGGGGGACCTACAATGAGCAGTTCTTC
TRBV7-3,.,TRBJ2-1,many,CASSPDGIYNEQFF,TGTGCCAGCAGCCCGGACGGGATTTACAATGAGCAGTTCTTC
TRBV4-1,.,TRBJ1-2,.,CASSPLPRVGYTF,TGCGCCAGCAGCCCCTTACCCCGCGTGGGCTACACCTTC
TRBV9,.,TRBJ1-1,.,CASTASPGQNTEAFF,TGTGCCAGCACTGCTTCTCCCGGTCAGAACACTGAAGCTTTCTTT
TRBV5-8,TRBD2,TRBJ2-1,.,CASSLRAGLAGLGSYNEQFF,TGTGCCAGCAGCTTGCGTGCGGGACTAGCGGGTCTGGGCTCCTACAATGAGCAGTTCTTC
TRBV27,.,TRBJ1-4,.,CASGRGGATNEKLFF,TGTGCCAGCGGCCGAGGGGGTGCAACTAATGAAAAACTGTTTTTT
TRBV2,TRBD2,TRBJ2-1,.,CASSGRLAGGNNEQFF,TGTGCCAGCAGCGGTCGACTAGCGGGAGGAAACAATGAGCAGTTCTTC
TRBV6-1,TRBD1,TRBJ1-1,few,CASGGQGGSEAFF,TGTGCCAGCGGAGGACAGGGAGGGAGTGAAGCTTTCTTT
TRBV5-1,.,TRBJ1-2,.,CASSFEDSNYGYTF,TGCGCCAGCAGCTTTGAAGACAGTAACTATGGCTACACCTTC
TRBV13,TRBD2,TRBJ2-1,.,CASSPSGGPYNEQFF,TGTGCCAGCAGCCCCAGCGGGGGTCCATACAATGAGCAGTTCTTC
TRBV5-4,.,TRBJ1-1,.,CASSLAGLMNTEAFF,TGTGCCAGCAGCTTGGCAGGCCTCATGAACACTGAAGCTTTCTTT
TRBV27,TRBD1,TRBJ1-5,few,CASRPDRGDQPQHF,TGTGCCAGCAGACCCGACAGGGGGGATCAGCCCCAGCATTTT
TRBV9,.,TRBJ2-3,.,CASSVGQGSTDTQYF,TGTGCCAGCAGCGTAGGCCAGGGGAGCACAGATACGCAGTATTTT
TRBV5-8,TRBD2,TRBJ2-1,.,CASSLLGGESYNEQFF,TGTGCCAGCAGCCTCCTTGGGGGGGAGTCCTACAATGAGCAGTTCTTC
TRBV18,TRBD1,TRBJ2-5,.,CASGDSMETQYF,TGTGCCAGCGGGGACAGTATGGAGACCCAGTACTTC
TRBV2,.,TRBJ1-2,.,CASLEYREGYGYTF,TGTGCCAGCCTCGAGTACAGGGAAGGCTATGGCTACACCTTC
TRBV5-5,TRBD1,TRBJ1-2,.,CASSLTVQGPLVYGYTF,TGTGCCAGCAGCCTAACGGTACAGGGGCCACTGGTCTATGGCTACACCTTC
TRBV5-6,.,TRBJ2-7,.,CASSLGEVYEQYF,TGTGCCAGCAGCTTGGGGGAGGTCTACGAGCAGTACTTC
TRBV7-8,.,TRBJ1-2,.,CASSQGKAGYTF,TGTGCCAGCAGCCAGGGCAAGGCTGGCTACACCTTC
TRBV25-1,.,TRBJ1-1,.,CASSARGGSTEAFF,TGTGCCAGCAGTGCCAGGGGTGGGAGCACTGAAGCTTTCTTT
TRBV4-3,TRBD2,TRBJ2-2,.,CASSQAPLAVNTGELFF,TGCGCCAGCAGCCAAGCTCCCCTAGCGGTAAACACCGGGGAGCTGTTTTTT
TRBV15,.,TRBJ1-2,.,CATSIQARYGYTF,TGTGCCACCAGCATTCAAGCGCGCTATGGCTACACCTTC